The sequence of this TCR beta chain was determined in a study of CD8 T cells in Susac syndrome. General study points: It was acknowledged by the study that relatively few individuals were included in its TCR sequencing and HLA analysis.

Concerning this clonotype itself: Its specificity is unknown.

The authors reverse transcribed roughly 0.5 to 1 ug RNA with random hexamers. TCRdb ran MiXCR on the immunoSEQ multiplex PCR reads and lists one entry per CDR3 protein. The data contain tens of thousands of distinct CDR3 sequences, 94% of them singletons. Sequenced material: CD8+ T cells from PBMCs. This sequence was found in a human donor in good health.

The CDR3 sequence is CASSPRGDREYAQYF. The CDR3 nucleotides read TGTGCCAGCAGCCCAAGGGGTGACAGGGAGTATGCCCAGTACTTC. The rearrangement joins TRBV7-9 to TRBJ2-5; 7 nucleotides match TRBD1. Germline V lookup: CDR1 SEHNR, CDR2 FQNEAQ (reference sequence). This CDR3 has 15 residues. The junction had 15 bases not matched to a gene; V was cut back by 5 bases and J by 9 bases. The full variable domain, completed using reference TRBV7-9 and TRBJ2-5, is DTGVSQNPRHKITKRGQNVTFRCDPISEHNRLYWYRQTLGQGPEFLTYFQNEAQLEKSRLLSDRFSAERPKGSFSTLEIQRTEQGDSAMYLCASSPRGDREYAQYFGPGTRLLVL.